The next 18 T cell receptor beta chains were all read from a single sample in a study of OX40 agonist ivuxolimab in advanced cancers. Sequencing was performed with immunoSEQ multiplex PCR; in TCRdb, only in-frame clones are kept and a portion is missing. Altogether about 99,000 clones are present, about 96% being singletons, with the ten largest covering 2%. The material sequenced was CD4+ or CD8+ T cells sorted from blood, taken in a trial of the OX40 agonist ivuxolimab. These receptors all stem from an adult with an advanced solid tumor such as melanoma, head and neck, liver or kidney cancer.

V usage is TRBV7-3 and J usage is TRBJ2-7; D may match TRBD1 or TRBD2 (5 bases each). The germline V gene encodes CDR1 SGHTA and CDR2 FQGTGA. The CDR3 spans 13 residues. Trimming stripped 2 bases from V and 5 bases from J, with 10 bases between. This chain's CDR3 is CASSLLAGNEQYF. The DNA of the CDR3 is TGTGCCAGCAGCTTACTAGCAGGGAACGAGCAGTACTTC.

The chain employs TRBV7-9 and TRBJ2-3; maybe TRBD2 (6 bases). V lost 5 bases, J lost 1 base, and 16 bases lay in between. Germline V gene data show CDR1 as SEHNR and CDR2 as FQNEAQ (reference sequence). CDR3 length: 16 amino acids. CDR3 sequence (DNA): TGTGCCAGCAGCCCTCCCGGGGGTAAGGGCACAGATACGCAGTATTTT. Amino acids: CASSPPGGKGTDTQYF.

This chain joins TRBV6-1 and TRBJ2-1; TRBD2 matches 10 bases. V dropped 4 bases and J dropped 4; count of bases not matched to a gene: 7. There are 16 residues in the CDR3. From germline, CDR1 is MNHNS and CDR2 SASEGT. This chain's CDR3 is CASSAQVAGGYNEQFF. CDR3 sequence (DNA): TGTGCCAGCAGTGCCCAAGTAGCGGGGGGATACAATGAGCAGTTCTTC.

This clone was detected only once. This chain links TRBV27 with TRBJ1-2; D is ambiguous. The CDR3 contains 16 residues. In germline, CDR1 is MNHEY, CDR2 SMNVEV (reference sequence). V lost 4 bases, J lost 4 bases, and 19 bases lay in between. The CDR3 region is CASSSLNSLISYGYTF. DNA for the CDR3: TGTGCCAGCAGTTCACTCAACTCGCTTATCTCCTATGGCTACACCTTC.

The CDR3: CASSLDPTGNTIYF. The CDR3 nucleotides read TGTGCCAGCAGCTTAGACCCGACAGGGAACACCATATATTTT. The chain combines TRBV7-6 with TRBJ1-3; 7 nucleotides agree with TRBD1. V was clipped by 1 base and J by 7 bases; unmatched bases: 4. The CDR3 covers 14 residues. CDR1 is SGHVS and CDR2 is FNYEAQ in the germline V gene.

This chain connects TRBV7-9 to TRBJ2-1; D unresolved. Germline V CDR1 and CDR2: SEHNR, FQNEAQ (reference sequence). This CDR3 is built from 13 residues. V was cut by 1 base and J by 7 bases, with 8 bases left in between. CDR3: CASSLGWGNEQFF. The CDR3 DNA reads as TGTGCCAGCAGCTTAGGATGGGGAAATGAGCAGTTCTTC.

For this clone: Other DNA sequences from this sample encode an identical CDR3 as well. The chain joins TRBV19 to TRBJ1-1, with D possibly TRBD1 on 5 matching bases. The CDR3 is made up of 12 amino acids. V was cut by 6 bases and J by 1 base, with 6 bases left in between. In germline, CDR1 is LNHDA, CDR2 SQIVND (reference sequence). The CDR3 is CASSTGNTEAFF. In DNA form, the CDR3 reads TGTGCCAGTAGCACAGGGAACACTGAAGCTTTCTTT.

The chain has TRBV7-9 and TRBJ1-4; D gene unclear. Trimming shortened V by 4 bases and J by 0 bases, and 15 bases separated the two germline ends. The CDR3 has 17 residues. The V gene's germline CDR1 is SEHNR and CDR2 FQNEAQ (reference sequence). This CDR3 reads CASSSRDPVATNEKLFF. In DNA, the CDR3 is TGTGCCAGCAGCTCCAGAGACCCCGTCGCAACTAATGAAAAACTGTTTTTT.

The rearrangement uses TRBV28 and TRBJ2-1; D is uncertain. Per germline, CDR1 MDHEN and CDR2 SYDVKM. V lost 1 base to trimming and J lost 6 bases, with 1 base between them. The CDR3 totals 11 residues. The CDR3 is CASSLSNEQFF. As DNA, the CDR3 is TGTGCCAGCAGTTTATCCAATGAGCAGTTCTTC.

The chain recombines TRBV7-9 with TRBJ2-7, with D maybe TRBD1 (6 bases). Germline values: CDR1 SEHNR, CDR2 FQNEAQ (reference sequence). There are 13 residues in the CDR3. The ends were cut back, 5 bases at V and 2 bases at J, with 10 bases in the middle. This CDR3 reads CASSPDSTYEQYF. The DNA of the CDR3 is TGTGCCAGCAGCCCGGACAGTACCTACGAGCAGTACTTC.

The chain recombines TRBV9 with TRBJ2-1; D remains ambiguous. Germline V CDR1 and CDR2: SGDLS, YYNGEE. The CDR3 extends over 15 amino acids. V was shortened by 0 bases and J by 7 bases, with 14 bases between the two germline ends. The CDR3 DNA reads TGTGCCAGCAGCGTAGAGCGTCTCGCGGAGAATGAGCAGTTCTTC. Translated, it gives CASSVERLAENEQFF.

This chain links TRBV5-6 with TRBJ2-7; no clear D. The V and J ends lost 0 bases and 7 bases respectively, with 11 bases between them. The CDR3 is 13 amino acids. From germline, CDR1 is SGHDT and CDR2 YYEEEE. CDR3 residues: CASSLGVYREQYF. For the CDR3, the DNA is TGTGCCAGCAGCTTGGGAGTGTACCGGGAGCAGTACTTC.

The chain has TRBV6-4 and TRBJ1-3, with D possibly matching TRBD1 (6 bases). Germline V gene lookup returns CDR1 MRHNA and CDR2 SNTAGT. Trimming cost V 5 bases and J 3 bases, with 17 bases left between them. This CDR3 has 16 amino acids. This chain's CDR3 is CASSSQGSLLGNTIYF. As DNA, the CDR3 is TGTGCCAGCAGTTCACAGGGATCGTTGCTTGGAAACACCATATATTTT.

This clone was picked up one time. This chain connects TRBV2 to TRBJ1-5, with 8 nucleotides matching TRBD1. There are 15 residues in the CDR3. With V trimmed by 1 base and J by 4 bases, 3 bases remained unmatched. Germline CDR1 SNHLY, CDR2 FYNNEI. In nucleotides, the CDR3 is TGTGCCAGCAGTGAAGGGACAGGGATTAATCAGCCCCAGCATTTT. It codes for CASSEGTGINQPQHF.

The chain is built from TRBV28 and TRBJ1-5, with D perhaps matching TRBD1 (5 bases). This CDR3 contains 14 residues. Germline CDR1 and CDR2: MDHEN and SYDVKM. Trimming left V 3 bases short and J 11 bases short, with 17 bases between. This chain's CDR3 is CASSLARDGETQHF. The CDR3 nucleotides read TGTGCCAGCAGTTTGGCCAGGGACGGGGAGACCCAGCATTTT.

The chain joins TRBV27 to TRBJ2-1, with TRBD2 identical over 12 bases. In germline, CDR1 is MNHEY, CDR2 SMNVEV (reference sequence). V shed 2 bases, J shed 7 bases, and the junction held 12 bases outside the gene matches. The length of the CDR3 is 18 residues. CDR3 sequence: CASSLQTSGRPLMNEQFF. The CDR3 DNA is TGTGCCAGCAGTTTACAAACTAGCGGGAGGCCCCTAATGAATGAGCAGTTCTTC.

V gene TRBV6-5 combines with J gene TRBJ2-1, with 7 bases lining up with TRBD1. The CDR3 runs to 13 residues. CDR1 and CDR2 (germline): MNHEY, SVGAGI. V shed 5 bases, J shed 7 bases, and the junction held 5 bases outside the gene matches. CDR3 sequence reads: CASSVTQGNEQFF. The CDR3, as DNA: TGTGCCAGCAGTGTCACACAGGGGAATGAGCAGTTCTTC.

This chain links TRBV11-2 with TRBJ1-1; D remains ambiguous. CDR3 size: 15 residues. Trimming removed 2 bases at V and 0 bases at J, with 10 bases between. CDR1 is SGHAT, CDR2 FQNNGV, per germline. The CDR3 reads CASSLRVGMNTEAFF. The CDR3 DNA sequence: TGTGCCAGCAGCTTAAGGGTAGGGATGAACACTGAAGCTTTCTTT.